Following are 14 T cell receptor beta chains from one sample sequenced in a study of CD8 T cell repertoires and HIV-1 epitope variants. Antigens of these TCRs are unknown. Clones were read by immunoSEQ multiplex PCR, and TCRdb kept only the in-frame ones, dropping some. The table shows about 4,000 clones, with about two thirds occurring only once. The sequencing input was cultured CD8+ T cells derived from PBMCs. Source of these receptors: a male donor with HIV.

This rearrangement joins TRBV18 to TRBJ2-5; unclear D gene. The CDR3 spans 14 residues. Germline lookup yields CDR1 KGHSH and CDR2 LQKENI. With 0 bases removed from V and 4 bases from J, the gap between germline ends came to 9 bases. The CDR3 DNA reads TGTGCCAGCTCACCACCAACAGAACCAGAGACCCAGTACTTC. This encodes CASSPPTEPETQYF. Full variable domain (missing parts from reference TRBV18 and TRBJ2-5): NAGVMQNPRHLVRRRGQEARLRCSPMKGHSHVYWYRQLPEEGLKFMVYLQKENIIDESGMPKERFSAEFPKEGPSILRIQQVVRGDSAAYFCASSPPTEPETQYFGPGTRLLVL.

This clone was counted only a few times. The CDR3 loop reads CASRNWDSYEQYF. Here the CDR3 DNA reads TGTGCCAGCAGGAACTGGGACTCCTACGAGCAGTACTTC. This chain joins TRBV27 and TRBJ2-7; D call uncertain. The CDR3 is made up of 13 amino acids. V lost 6 bases and J lost 0, with 9 bases in between. Germline V gene sequence: CDR1 MNHEY, CDR2 SMNVEV (reference sequence).

The V gene is TRBV30, the J gene TRBJ2-5; 9 bases line up with TRBD1. Germline CDR1 and CDR2: GTSNPN and SVGIG (reference sequence). The CDR3 is made up of 13 amino acids. V gave up 5 bases and J gave up 5 bases; unmatched junction bases: 6. The CDR3 DNA sequence: TGTGCCTGGCAGGACAGGGGCGGGGAGACCCAGTACTTC. Protein: CAWQDRGGETQYF.

The genes are TRBV28 and TRBJ2-1; 10 nucleotides match TRBD2. The CDR3 has 16 amino acids. J gave up 8 bases and V 2 bases, and 9 bases lay outside the gene matches. Germline V gene sequence: CDR1 MDHEN, CDR2 SYDVKM. The CDR3 spells CASSLRVAGGYDEQFF. In DNA form, the CDR3 reads TGTGCCAGCAGTTTACGAGTAGCGGGAGGTTACGATGAGCAGTTCTTC.

The V call is TRBV7-2, the J call TRBJ1-2; 7 positions agree with TRBD1. From germline, CDR1 is SGHTA and CDR2 FQGNSA. The CDR3 length is 15 residues. The ends lost 2 bases at V and 4 bases at J; junction bases unmatched: 7. The chain's CDR3 is CASSLRQGTIYGYTF. The CDR3 nucleotides read TGTGCCAGCAGCTTAAGACAGGGTACTATCTATGGCTACACCTTC.

This clone was found once. DNA of the CDR3: TGTGCCAGCAGTGAACCAGGGGCGGTCTACAATGAGCAGTTCTTC. It yields the protein CASSEPGAVYNEQFF. The chain combines TRBV2 with TRBJ2-1; D may be TRBD1 (6 bases). The germline CDR1 and CDR2 sequences are SNHLY and FYNNEI. The CDR3 is made up of 15 amino acids. Trimming shortened V by 2 bases and J by 3 bases, and 11 bases separated the two germline ends.

The chain carries TRBV15 and TRBJ2-7, with 12 positions matching TRBD1. With V trimmed by 5 bases and J by 4 bases, 6 bases remained unmatched. There are 15 residues in the CDR3. Germline assignment: CDR1 LNHNV and CDR2 YYDKDF (reference sequence). This CDR3 reads CATSPGTGGAYEQYF. CDR3 sequence (DNA): TGTGCCACCAGCCCCGGGACAGGGGGCGCTTACGAGCAGTACTTC.

V and J are TRBV27 and TRBJ2-1; D not resolved. The CDR3 has 12 residues. Germline V gene data show CDR1 as MNHEY and CDR2 as SMNVEV (reference sequence). V shed 2 bases and J shed 10 bases, with 9 bases lying between them. CDR3 residues: CASSLPLGEQFF. CDR3 coding DNA: TGTGCCAGCAGTTTACCCTTGGGGGAGCAGTTCTTC.

The genes are TRBV10-3 and TRBJ1-2; maybe TRBD1 (5 bases). The germline V gene encodes CDR1 ENHRY and CDR2 SYGVKD. This CDR3 spans 15 amino acids. V was cut by 0 bases and J by 8 bases, with 16 bases left in between. The CDR3 DNA reads TGTGCCATCAGTGAGTCCGGGGGGATTGGGGAAGGCTACACCTTC. Translation: CAISESGGIGEGYTF.

This chain links TRBV9 with TRBJ2-1; either TRBD1 or TRBD2 may supply D (5 bases each). V was shortened by 2 bases and J by 5 bases, with 11 bases between the two germline ends. The germline V gene has CDR1 SGDLS and CDR2 YYNGEE. CDR3 size: 14 residues. The CDR3 nucleotides are TGTGCCAGCAGCGTTGACGGGGCGAACAATGAGCAGTTCTTC. The encoded protein is CASSVDGANNEQFF.

The V and J genes are TRBV5-5 and TRBJ1-2; 7 nucleotides match TRBD1. With 4 bases clipped from V and 8 bases from J, the junction kept 8 bases outside the gene matches. Germline V lookup: CDR1 SGHKS, CDR2 YYEKEE (reference sequence). The CDR3 sequence is 13 residues long. This chain's CDR3 is CASSIGTELGYTF. CDR3 coding DNA: TGTGCCAGCAGCATCGGGACAGAACTGGGCTACACCTTC. Based on the CDR3 plus reference TRBV5-5 and TRBJ1-2, the full variable domain is DAGVTQSPTHLIKTRGQQVTLRCSPISGHKSVSWYQQVLGQGPQFIFQYYEKEERGRGNFPDRFSARQFPNYSSELNVNALLLGDSALYLCASSIGTELGYTFGSGTRLTVV.

V usage is TRBV13 and J usage is TRBJ2-1; D might be TRBD2 (6 bases). Trimming took 6 bases from V and 1 from J, leaving 19 bases between them. CDR1 and CDR2 (germline): PRHDT, FYEKMQ (reference sequence). This CDR3 region has 17 residues. CDR3 DNA sequence: TGTGCCAGCAGAACCGTTGTCCTAGCGCCATCCTACAATGAGCAGTTCTTC. Its protein is CASRTVVLAPSYNEQFF.

This chain connects TRBV5-6 to TRBJ1-1; 9 bases fit TRBD1. This CDR3 spans 14 amino acids. Germline V gene sequence: CDR1 SGHDT, CDR2 YYEEEE. The trim removed 3 bases at V and 1 base at J, leaving 1 base unmatched. The CDR3 sequence is CASSWGQGNTEAFF. The CDR3 region has the DNA TGTGCCAGCAGCTGGGGACAGGGGAACACTGAAGCTTTCTTT.

This clone was picked up one time. In DNA, the CDR3 is TGTGCCAGCAGTTTGCGGGGGGCGCGGGGCTACACCTTC. This translates into CASSLRGARGYTF. The rearrangement links TRBV28 to TRBJ1-2; a possible D gene is TRBD1 (6 bases). V gave up 3 bases and J gave up 8 bases, with 13 bases separating them. Germline assignment: CDR1 MDHEN and CDR2 SYDVKM. This CDR3 contains 13 residues.